These 27 T cell receptor beta chains were sequenced from one sample in a study of CD8+CD57+ T cells in acquired aplastic anemia listed by TCRdb under 2018. Sequencing was carried out with an Illumina HiSeq 2000. Genomic DNA was used as template for profiling of TCR beta VDJ combinations and CDR3 sequences. In-frame beta chains were kept once TCRdb had trimmed the public reads at Q25 with fastp and called clones with MiXCR. Entries that share a CDR3 protein sequence are merged under the most common genes and DNA. Counted in this sample were about 110,000 distinct CDR3 sequences; around 53% of them appeared once. The top ten constitute around 32% of the sample. Material: sorted CD4+, CD8+, or CD8+CD57+ T cells (not recorded which) from PBMCs. The receptors here all came from a human donor in good health, serving as a control.

This clonotype has at least ten counts. The chain couples TRBV19 to TRBJ2-1; no firm D call. There are 14 residues in the CDR3. The germline V gene has CDR1 LNHDA and CDR2 SQIVND (reference sequence). V lost 1 base and J lost 7, with 11 bases in between. CDR3 nucleotides: TGTGCCAGTAGTATAGCCCCCCAAAATAATGAGCAGTTCTTC. It translates to CASSIAPQNNEQFF.

This clonotype occurred many times. The V and J genes are TRBV27 and TRBJ1-6; no reliable D call. The CDR3 loop spans 12 amino acids. V was pared by 3 bases and J by 7 bases, with 4 bases between. Germline V gene sequence: CDR1 MNHEY, CDR2 SMNVEV (reference sequence). As DNA, the CDR3 is TGTGCCAGCAGTTTTAAGAATTCACCCCTCCACTTT. Residues: CASSFKNSPLHF.

About this clonotype itself: The CDR3 end shows no conserved phenylalanine or tryptophan, and so a read error is likely. This sequence joins TRBV5-3 and TRBJ2-5, with TRBD1 matching over 7 bases. TRBV5-3 is reported as an ORF; its role is uncertain. The length of the CDR3 is 12 residues. After removal of 9 bases from V and 2 bases from J, the junction contained 4 bases not matched to a gene. In DNA form, the CDR3 reads TGTGCCACCGGGACAGAGCAAGAGACCCAGTACTCC. The encoded protein is CATGTEQETQYS.

This clonotype was recorded at least ten times. A much larger clone lies one base from this, so it may be a read error. The rearrangement uses TRBV9 and TRBJ2-2, with D unresolved. The germline gives CDR1 SGDLS, CDR2 YYNGEE. This CDR3 comprises 12 residues. The CDR3 spells CAGSVVVGELFF. CDR3 in DNA: TGTGCCGGCAGCGTAGTGGTGGGGGAGCTGTTTTTT.

The chain carries TRBV9 and TRBJ2-1; D uncertain. Germline V gene data show CDR1 as SGDLS and CDR2 as YYNGEE. V was shortened by 1 base and J by 4 bases, with 12 bases between the two germline ends. The CDR3 covers 15 residues. CDR3 amino acids: CASSVSSAEYNEQFF. Written as DNA, the CDR3 is TGTGCCAGCAGCGTAAGTTCGGCGGAATACAATGAGCAGTTCTTC.

This clonotype was detected ten times or more. The chain couples TRBV4-1 to TRBJ1-1, with TRBD1 matching over 9 bases. The CDR3 is 17 residues long. Germline V gene data show CDR1 as MGHRA and CDR2 as YSYEKL. J gave up 4 bases and V 1 base, and 10 bases lay outside the gene matches. CDR3 residues: CASSQARWDREFTEAFF. In nucleotides, the CDR3 is TGCGCCAGCAGCCAAGCCCGGTGGGACAGGGAGTTCACTGAAGCTTTCTTT.

The V and J genes are TRBV6-1 and TRBJ2-1; TRBD1 matches 8 bases. The CDR3 loop spans 17 amino acids. In germline, CDR1 is MNHNS, CDR2 SASEGT. V lost 4 bases, J lost 0 bases, and 8 bases stayed unmatched. The CDR3 DNA reads as TGTGCCAGCAGTGCGGGACGAACAGGGGGCTCCTACAATGAGCAGTTCTTC. This translates into CASSAGRTGGSYNEQFF.

This clonotype was counted only a few times. This may be a read error, as it is one base from a much larger clone. The chain uses TRBV20-1 and TRBJ1-1; 7 bases line up with TRBD1. The CDR3 is 15 residues long. Germline V gives CDR1 DFQATT, CDR2 SNEGSKA (reference sequence). The CDR3 DNA sequence: TGCAGTGCTAGACCAGAGGGACAGATGAACGCTGAAGCTTTCTTT. This encodes CSARPEGQMNAEAFF.

At least ten counts were recorded for this clonotype. The chain is built from TRBV20-1 and TRBJ1-1; no clear D gene. Germline V lookup: CDR1 DFQATT, CDR2 SNEGSKA (reference sequence). V lost 6 bases to trimming and J lost 3 bases, with 11 bases between them. The CDR3 has 12 amino acids. CDR3 residues: CSARTWDTEAFF. In DNA, the CDR3 is TGCAGTGCCAGGACGTGGGACACTGAAGCTTTCTTT.

This clonotype was counted between two and nine times. The rearrangement joins TRBV2 to TRBJ1-2, with 9 bases fitting TRBD1. The length of the CDR3 is 13 residues. V shed 5 bases, J shed 3 bases, and the junction held 1 base outside the gene matches. CDR1 is SNHLY, CDR2 FYNNEI, per germline. In DNA, the CDR3 is TGTGCCAGCAGTCGGGACAGGGACTATGGCTACACCTTC. Its protein product is CASSRDRDYGYTF.

J is TRBJ2-7 and V is TRBV7-2; D is undetermined. The CDR3 is 13 amino acids. Trimming took off 3 bases at V and 2 bases at J, with 8 bases between the two ends. Per the germline V gene, CDR1 is SGHTA and CDR2 is FQGNSA. CDR3 DNA: TGTGCCAGCAGCTTCGGCGTTGCCTACGAGCAGTACTTC. It encodes CASSFGVAYEQYF.

The chain joins TRBV7-9 to TRBJ2-2; D gene unclear. Trimming pared 5 bases from V and 5 bases from J, leaving 6 bases between. The CDR3 length is 12 residues. Germline V lookup: CDR1 SEHNR, CDR2 FQNEAQ (reference sequence). The CDR3 sequence: CASSIGTGELFF. The CDR3 nucleotides read TGTGCCAGCAGCATCGGTACCGGGGAGCTGTTTTTT.

This clonotype was picked up many times. V is TRBV19 and J is TRBJ1-6, with TRBD1 identical over 8 bases. Germline V gene data show CDR1 as LNHDA and CDR2 as SQIVND (reference sequence). Germline trimming cut 4 bases from V and 6 bases from J; bases unmatched to any gene: 14. The CDR3 is 18 amino acids. The CDR3 sequence: CASSSIGVRTGFNSPLHF. DNA for the CDR3: TGTGCCAGTAGTAGTATTGGGGTGAGGACAGGGTTTAATTCACCCCTCCACTTT.

V and J are TRBV9 and TRBJ2-7; no definite D call. The CDR3 is 13 amino acids. From germline, CDR1 is SGDLS and CDR2 YYNGEE. Trimming removed 3 bases at V and 2 bases at J, with 9 bases between. CDR3 sequence: CASSGQSTYEQYF. The CDR3 DNA reads as TGTGCCAGCAGCGGACAAAGCACCTACGAGCAGTACTTC. Complete variable domain (other parts from reference TRBV9 and TRBJ2-7): DSGVTQTPKHLITATGQRVTLRCSPRSGDLSVYWYQQSLDQGLQFLIQYYNGEERAKGNILERFSAQQFPDLHSELNLSSLELGDSALYFCASSGQSTYEQYFGPGTRLTVT.

V is TRBV10-3 and J is TRBJ1-6, with a weak D call TRBD1 (6 bases). This CDR3 region has 15 residues. Per germline, CDR1 ENHRY and CDR2 SYGVKD. V was clipped by 10 bases and J by 0 bases, with 13 bases between them. The CDR3 DNA reads as TGTGCCACCGGGGGGGCCGACTCCTATAATTCACCCCTCCACTTT. Translation: CATGGADSYNSPLHF.

J is TRBJ1-2 and V is TRBV20-1; D is perhaps TRBD1 (5 bases). The CDR3 has 17 residues. Trimming stripped 5 bases from V and 8 bases from J, with 30 bases between. CDR1 is DFQATT and CDR2 is SNEGSKA in the germline V gene (reference sequence). The CDR3 is CSASRGGIEAMRRGYTF. DNA of the CDR3: TGCAGTGCTTCCCGGGGGGGAATTGAGGCGATGCGCCGAGGCTACACCTTC.

The gene calls are TRBV11-2 and TRBJ2-7; 9 nucleotides line up with TRBD1. Trimming took 2 bases from V and 5 from J; bases not matched to a gene: 10. The V gene's germline CDR1 is SGHAT and CDR2 FQNNGV. The CDR3 runs 16 residues. CDR3 nucleotides: TGTGCCAGCAGCTTATTTCCGGGACAGGGCGACGACGAGCAGTACTTC. Translated, it gives CASSLFPGQGDDEQYF.

This sequence joins TRBV10-3 and TRBJ2-5; D may be TRBD1 (6 bases). V lost 4 bases and J 5 bases, leaving 14 bases between the germline ends. Germline V CDR1 and CDR2: ENHRY, SYGVKD. The CDR3 is 14 residues long. CDR3 residues: CAISGQDPTETQYF. The DNA for the CDR3 is TGTGCCATCAGTGGACAGGATCCTACTGAGACCCAGTACTTC.

Only a few counts were recorded for this clonotype. The rearrangement uses TRBV5-6 and TRBJ1-1; 7 positions agree with TRBD1. Germline CDR1 SGHDT, CDR2 YYEEEE. CDR3 length: 15 residues. Trimming at V came to 4 bases and at J to 4 bases, leaving 10 bases not matched to a gene. This CDR3 is CASSHDREGSTEAFF. DNA of the CDR3: TGTGCCAGCAGCCATGACAGGGAGGGGAGCACTGAAGCTTTCTTT.

The chain has TRBV14 and TRBJ2-7; 7 nucleotides agree with TRBD1. V lost 2 bases, J lost 6 bases, and 7 bases stayed unmatched. CDR1 SGHDN and CDR2 FVKESK come from the germline V gene. The length of the CDR3 is 14 residues. The CDR3 DNA sequence: TGTGCCAGCAGCCAACTGACAGGGCGGAGCGAGCAGTACTTC. It is translated as CASSQLTGRSEQYF.

This clonotype showed up just a few times. This sequence joins TRBV10-2 and TRBJ1-5; TRBD1 aligns across 7 bases. The germline V gene has CDR1 WSHSY and CDR2 SAAADI. V was clipped by 3 bases and J by 3 bases; unmatched bases: 5. The CDR3 has 15 amino acids. Here the CDR3 reads CASSDPGQYNQPQHF. The DNA for the CDR3 is TGCGCCAGCAGTGACCCGGGACAGTACAATCAGCCCCAGCATTTT.

This clonotype was observed many times. The V and J genes are TRBV4-2 and TRBJ2-1; 13 bases agree with TRBD2. Germline CDR1 and CDR2: LGHNA and YNFKEQ. The CDR3 is made up of 15 amino acids. V was pared by 3 bases and J by 7 bases, with 3 bases of the junction left unmatched. CDR3 residues: CASSQGLAGFNEQFF. CDR3 DNA: TGTGCCAGCAGCCAGGGACTAGCGGGGTTTAATGAGCAGTTCTTC.

The chain links TRBV25-1 to TRBJ1-1, with D uncertain. V was cut by 0 bases and J by 1 base, with 6 bases left in between. CDR3 length equals 14 residues. Per the germline V gene, CDR1 is MGHDK and CDR2 is SYGVNS. As DNA, the CDR3 is TGTGCCAGCAGTGAATATGCTAGGAACACTGAAGCTTTCTTT. Protein sequence: CASSEYARNTEAFF.

This clonotype came up many times. The chain carries TRBV6-1 and TRBJ1-5; TRBD1 aligns across 9 bases. CDR1 is MNHNS, CDR2 SASEGT, per germline. Unmatched junction bases numbered 4, after V lost 6 bases and J lost 7 bases. The CDR3 is 13 amino acids. In DNA form, the CDR3 reads TGTGCCAGCAGCACAGGGGGCCTACAGCCCCAGCATTTT. Amino acid sequence: CASSTGGLQPQHF.

This clonotype is labeled medium-sized (0.01 to 0.1%). V is TRBV7-9 and J is TRBJ1-2, with D uncertain. Trimming shortened V by 2 bases and J by 8 bases, and 15 bases separated the two germline ends. Germline assignment: CDR1 SEHNR and CDR2 FQNEAQ (reference sequence). CDR3 length equals 14 residues. CDR3: CASSLTGNLYGYTF. Written as DNA, the CDR3 is TGTGCCAGCAGCTTAACGGGGAATCTTTACGGCTACACCTTC.

This clonotype came up many times. The rearrangement uses TRBV19 and TRBJ2-7; TRBD1 agrees at 10 bases. This CDR3 comprises 15 residues. Germline V gene lookup returns CDR1 LNHDA and CDR2 SQIVND (reference sequence). V lost 5 bases, J lost 4 bases, and 8 bases stayed unmatched. CDR3 bases: TGTGCCAGTAGTTTCCGACAGGGGGCCGAGTACGAGCAGTACTTC. Translating gives CASSFRQGAEYEQYF.

As concerns this clonotype: The CDR3 carries no conserved terminal phenylalanine or tryptophan, so it likely arises from a read error. The genes are TRBV5-1 and TRBJ2-3; D not certain. The CDR3 has 11 amino acids. Germline loops: CDR1 SGHRS, CDR2 YFSETQ. The V and J ends lost 0 bases and 6 bases respectively, with 2 bases between them. The chain's CDR3 is CASSLGDTQYS. The CDR3 DNA reads TGCGCCAGCAGCTTGGGCGATACGCAGTATTCT.